This entry lists 7 T cell receptor beta chains sequenced from one sample in a study of blood T cell repertoires in COVID-19. Generated by immunoSEQ multiplex PCR, the TCRdb table keeps only in-frame clones and is missing some. The sample includes about 300,000 clones, 75% to 90% seen only once; the top ten take less than 2%. Sequencing was carried out using PBMCs or T cells enriched from blood (not recorded which). The receptors were gathered from a woman aged 40 to 55 who had recovered from COVID-19.

The chain uses TRBV10-1 and TRBJ2-7; 7 bases line up with TRBD1. CDR1 is WNHNN, CDR2 SYGVQD, per germline (reference sequence). V lost 3 bases, J lost 0 bases, and 2 bases stayed unmatched. The CDR3 sequence is 14 residues long. CDR3 region: CASSEGDSSYEQYF. The CDR3 DNA reads TGCGCCAGCAGTGAAGGGGACAGCTCCTACGAGCAGTACTTC.

The chain carries TRBV10-3 and TRBJ1-3, with TRBD1 as a possible D gene (6 bases). With 8 bases removed from V and 0 bases from J, the gap between germline ends came to 8 bases. CDR1 is ENHRY, CDR2 SYGVKD, per germline. There are 13 residues in the CDR3. The DNA for the CDR3 is TGTGCCATCCGGGACAACTCTGGAAACACCATATATTTT. Its translation is CAIRDNSGNTIYF.

The chain recombines TRBV9 with TRBJ1-1, with D unclear. CDR1 is SGDLS, CDR2 YYNGEE, per germline. CDR3 length: 13 amino acids. Trimming took off 0 bases at V and 1 base at J, with 4 bases between the two ends. The CDR3 sequence: CASSVGENTEAFF. The CDR3 nucleotides are TGTGCCAGCAGCGTAGGCGAGAACACTGAAGCTTTCTTT.

As DNA, the CDR3 is TGTGCCAGCAGCTTAGAGCGTGTGGGAAACACCATATATTTT. It specifies CASSLERVGNTIYF. The chain combines TRBV7-9 with TRBJ1-3; D unclear. Germline lookup yields CDR1 SEHNR and CDR2 FQNEAQ (reference sequence). V lost 1 base and J lost 4, with 8 bases in between. The CDR3 covers 14 residues.

On this clone: Other nucleotide sequences from this sample produce the same CDR3. The DNA of the CDR3 is TGTGCCAGCAGCTTTGGCGGGAGTAGCTACGAGCAGTACTTC. Translating gives CASSFGGSSYEQYF. This chain uses TRBV7-2 with TRBJ2-7, with TRBD2 matching 7 bases. CDR3 length: 14 amino acids. The junction had 5 bases not matched to a gene; V was cut back by 3 bases and J by 3 bases. Germline assignment: CDR1 SGHTA and CDR2 FQGNSA.

The chain is built from TRBV9 and TRBJ1-3; D unclear. CDR3 length: 17 amino acids. The germline V gene encodes CDR1 SGDLS and CDR2 YYNGEE. Trimming stripped 4 bases from V and 4 bases from J, with 21 bases between. The CDR3 DNA reads TGTGCCAGCAGCCCCCGGGAGGCTGCCCCTGGGGGAAACACCATATATTTT. It encodes CASSPREAAPGGNTIYF.

This chain connects TRBV9 to TRBJ2-3, with a weak D call TRBD2 (6 bases). CDR1 is SGDLS, CDR2 YYNGEE, per germline. V shed 7 bases and J shed 11 bases, with 14 bases lying between them. The length of the CDR3 is 11 residues. CDR3 sequence reads: CASGRGVVQYF. The DNA of the CDR3 is TGTGCCAGCGGGCGGGGAGTGGTGCAGTATTTT.